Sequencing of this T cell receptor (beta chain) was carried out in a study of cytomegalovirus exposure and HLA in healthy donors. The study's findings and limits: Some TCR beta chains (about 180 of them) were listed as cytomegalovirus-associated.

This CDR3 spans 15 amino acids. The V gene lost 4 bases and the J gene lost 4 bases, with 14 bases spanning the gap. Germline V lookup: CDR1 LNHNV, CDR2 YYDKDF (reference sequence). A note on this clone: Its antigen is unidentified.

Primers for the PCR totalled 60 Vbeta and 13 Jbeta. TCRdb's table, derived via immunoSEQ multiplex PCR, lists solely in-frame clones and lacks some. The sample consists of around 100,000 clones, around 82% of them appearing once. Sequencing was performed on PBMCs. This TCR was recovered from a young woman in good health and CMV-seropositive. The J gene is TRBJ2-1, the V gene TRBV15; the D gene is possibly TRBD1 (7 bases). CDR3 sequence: CATSTRDSPYNEQFF. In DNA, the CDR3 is TGTGCCACCAGCACGCGGGACAGCCCGTACAATGAGCAGTTCTTC.